This T cell receptor (beta chain) was documented in a study of blood T cell repertoires in COVID-19. TCRdb's table, derived via immunoSEQ multiplex PCR, lists solely in-frame clones and lacks some. Of 57,000 or so clones listed, around four fifths are singletons. The sample consisted of peripheral blood. The receptor comes from a man between 65 and 85 years old with acute or convalescent COVID-19.

The CDR3 nucleotides are TGTGCCAGCCATCGGACAGGGGCTCACTCTGGAAACACCATATATTTT. Translating gives CASHRTGAHSGNTIYF. The V gene is TRBV2, the J gene TRBJ1-3; 9 positions agree with TRBD1. CDR1 and CDR2 (germline): SNHLY, FYNNEI. V trimming: 8 bases; J trimming: 0 bases; junction bases outside the gene matches: 8. The CDR3 contains 16 residues.